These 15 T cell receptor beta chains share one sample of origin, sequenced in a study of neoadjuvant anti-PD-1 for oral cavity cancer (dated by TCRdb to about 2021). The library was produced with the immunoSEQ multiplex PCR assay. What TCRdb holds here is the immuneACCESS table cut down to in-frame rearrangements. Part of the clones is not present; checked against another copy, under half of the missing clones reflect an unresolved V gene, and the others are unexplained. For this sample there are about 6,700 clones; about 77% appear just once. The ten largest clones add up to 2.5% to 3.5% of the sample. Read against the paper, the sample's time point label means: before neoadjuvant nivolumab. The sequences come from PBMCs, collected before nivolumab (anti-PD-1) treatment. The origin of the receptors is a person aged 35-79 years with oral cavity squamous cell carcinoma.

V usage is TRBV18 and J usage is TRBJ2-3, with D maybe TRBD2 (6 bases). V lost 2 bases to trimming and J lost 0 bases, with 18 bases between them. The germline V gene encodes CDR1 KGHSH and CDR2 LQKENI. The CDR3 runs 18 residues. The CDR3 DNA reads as TGTGCCAGCTCACCAGGGTGGTTTGACGGGGGAAGCACAGATACGCAGTATTTT. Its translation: CASSPGWFDGGSTDTQYF.

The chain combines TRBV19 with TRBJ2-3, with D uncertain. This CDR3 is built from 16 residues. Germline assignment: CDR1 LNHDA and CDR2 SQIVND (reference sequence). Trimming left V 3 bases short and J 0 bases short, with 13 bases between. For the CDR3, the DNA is TGTGCCAGTAGTATCCCCGCCAGTCCTAGCACAGATACGCAGTATTTT. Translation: CASSIPASPSTDTQYF.

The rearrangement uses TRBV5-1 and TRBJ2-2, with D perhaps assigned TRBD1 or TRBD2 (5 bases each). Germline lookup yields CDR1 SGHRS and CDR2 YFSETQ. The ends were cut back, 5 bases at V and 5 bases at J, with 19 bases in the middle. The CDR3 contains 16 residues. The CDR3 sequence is CASRDGTEVPTGELFF. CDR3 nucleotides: TGCGCCAGCAGGGATGGGACGGAAGTACCGACCGGGGAGCTGTTTTTT.

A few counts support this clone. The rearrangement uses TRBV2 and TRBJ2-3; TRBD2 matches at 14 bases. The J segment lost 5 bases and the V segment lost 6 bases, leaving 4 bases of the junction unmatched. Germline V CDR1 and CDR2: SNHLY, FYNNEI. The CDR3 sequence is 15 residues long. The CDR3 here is CASRGTSGGRDTQYF. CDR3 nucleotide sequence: TGTGCCAGCAGGGGGACTAGCGGGGGTCGAGATACGCAGTATTTT.

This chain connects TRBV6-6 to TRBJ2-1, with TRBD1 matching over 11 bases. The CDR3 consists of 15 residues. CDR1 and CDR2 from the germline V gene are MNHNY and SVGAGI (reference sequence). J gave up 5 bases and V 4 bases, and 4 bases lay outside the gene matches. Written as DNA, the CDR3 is TGTGCCAGCAGTTTCGGACAGGGGGCCCACAATGAGCAGTTCTTC. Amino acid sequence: CASSFGQGAHNEQFF.

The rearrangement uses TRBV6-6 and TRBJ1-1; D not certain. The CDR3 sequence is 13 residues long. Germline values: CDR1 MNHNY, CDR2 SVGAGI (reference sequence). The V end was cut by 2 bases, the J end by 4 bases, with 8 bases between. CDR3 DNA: TGTGCCAGCAGTTACGTCCGTGTCACTGAAGCTTTCTTT. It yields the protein CASSYVRVTEAFF.

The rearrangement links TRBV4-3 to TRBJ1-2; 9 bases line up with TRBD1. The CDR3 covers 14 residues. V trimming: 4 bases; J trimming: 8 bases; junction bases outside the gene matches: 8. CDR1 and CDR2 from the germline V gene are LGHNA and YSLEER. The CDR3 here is CASSRGGQGSGYTF. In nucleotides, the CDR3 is TGCGCCAGCAGCCGAGGGGGACAGGGATCCGGCTACACCTTC.

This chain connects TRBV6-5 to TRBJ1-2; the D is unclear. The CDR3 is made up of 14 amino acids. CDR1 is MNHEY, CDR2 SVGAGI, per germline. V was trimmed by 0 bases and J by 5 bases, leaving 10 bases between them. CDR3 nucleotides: TGTGCCAGCAGTTACTCGAGAGGGTCGTATGGCTACACCTTC. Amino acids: CASSYSRGSYGYTF.

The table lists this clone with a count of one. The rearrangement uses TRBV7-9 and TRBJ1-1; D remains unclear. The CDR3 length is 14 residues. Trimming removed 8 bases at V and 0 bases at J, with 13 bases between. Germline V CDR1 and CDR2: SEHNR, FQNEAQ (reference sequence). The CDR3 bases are TGTGCCAGCGGAATGAGGGCAATGAACACTGAAGCTTTCTTT. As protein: CASGMRAMNTEAFF.

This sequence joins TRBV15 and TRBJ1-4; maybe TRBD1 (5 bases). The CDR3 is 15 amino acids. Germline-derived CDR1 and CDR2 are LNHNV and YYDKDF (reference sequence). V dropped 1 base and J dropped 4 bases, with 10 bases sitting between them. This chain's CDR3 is CATSRGGRLNEKLFF. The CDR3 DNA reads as TGTGCCACCAGCAGAGGGGGCAGGCTTAATGAAAAACTGTTTTTT.

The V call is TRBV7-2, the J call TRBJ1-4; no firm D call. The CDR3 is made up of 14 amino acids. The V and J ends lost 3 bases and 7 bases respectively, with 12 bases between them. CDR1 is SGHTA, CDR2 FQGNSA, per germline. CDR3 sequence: CASSFGNRAEKLFF. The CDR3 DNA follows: TGTGCCAGCAGCTTTGGCAATCGGGCTGAAAAACTGTTTTTT.

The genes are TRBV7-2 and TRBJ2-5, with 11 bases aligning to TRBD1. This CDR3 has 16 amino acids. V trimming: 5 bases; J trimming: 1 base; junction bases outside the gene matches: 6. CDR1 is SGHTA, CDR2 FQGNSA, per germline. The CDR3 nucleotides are TGTGCCAGCAGCAAAGCCGGGACAGGGGGCCAAGAGACCCAGTACTTC. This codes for CASSKAGTGGQETQYF. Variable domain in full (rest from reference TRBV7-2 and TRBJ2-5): GAGVSQSPSNKVTEKGKDVELRCDPISGHTALYWYRQSLGQGLEFLIYFQGNSAPDKSGLPSDRFSAERTGGSVSTLTIQRTQQEDSAVYLCASSKAGTGGQETQYFGPGTRLLVL.

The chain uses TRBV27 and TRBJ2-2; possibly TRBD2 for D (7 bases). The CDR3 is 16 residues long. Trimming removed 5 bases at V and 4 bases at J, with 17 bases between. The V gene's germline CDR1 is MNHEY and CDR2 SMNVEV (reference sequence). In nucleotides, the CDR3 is TGTGCCAGCAGTCCTCGAGGGGGGGTCCTCACCGGGGAGCTGTTTTTT. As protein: CASSPRGGVLTGELFF.

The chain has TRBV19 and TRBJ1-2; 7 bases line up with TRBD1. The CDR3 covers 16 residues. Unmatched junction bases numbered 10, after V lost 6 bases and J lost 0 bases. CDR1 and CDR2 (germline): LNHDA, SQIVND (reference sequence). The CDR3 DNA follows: TGTGCCAGTAGAACATTAACCGGGACAGCTAACTATGGCTACACCTTC. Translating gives CASRTLTGTANYGYTF.

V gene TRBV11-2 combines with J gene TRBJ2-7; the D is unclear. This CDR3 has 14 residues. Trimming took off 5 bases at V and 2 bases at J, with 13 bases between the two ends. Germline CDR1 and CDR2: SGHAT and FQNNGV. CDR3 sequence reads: CASSRARPPYEQYF. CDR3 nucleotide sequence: TGTGCCAGCAGCCGGGCCCGTCCACCCTACGAGCAGTACTTC.